The next 2 T cell receptor beta chains were all read from a single sample in a study of CD8 T cells in ankylosing spondylitis (dated by TCRdb to about 2017). What the research found in general, with its limitations: A TCR beta motif made up of several highly homologous amino acid variants appeared to be characteristic of blood from ankylosing spondylitis patients.

Their target antigens are unknown. Library prep was done by 5' RACE. The sample was run on an Illumina HiSeq 2500. The public sequencing data were trimmed at Q25 with fastp and processed into clonotypes with MiXCR by TCRdb, which kept only in-frame beta chains. Records with the same CDR3 protein are collapsed into one entry carrying the most frequent genes and DNA. For this sample there are about 500,000 distinct CDR3 sequences; over 4% appear just once. The ten largest account for under 4.5% of the sample. Material: blood, either unsorted or a sorted T cell fraction (not recorded which). These receptor sequences come from a male donor with ankylosing spondylitis.

In its sample, this clonotype was seen a few times. This chain links TRBV11-3 with TRBJ1-1; 9 bases align to TRBD1. The length of the CDR3 is 16 residues. Germline-derived CDR1 and CDR2 are SGHNT and YENEEA. The junction had 9 bases not matched to a gene; V was cut back by 2 bases and J by 5 bases. CDR3 protein: CASSLTNRGLETEAFF. As DNA, the CDR3 is TGTGCCAGCAGCTTAACTAACAGGGGGCTTGAAACTGAAGCTTTCTTT.

This clonotype was counted ten times or more. The chain links TRBV7-9 to TRBJ1-1, with D possibly being TRBD1 (6 bases). The germline gives CDR1 SEHNR, CDR2 FQNEAQ (reference sequence). V was cut by 5 bases and J by 6 bases, with 10 bases left in between. The CDR3 runs to 12 residues. The CDR3 is CASSPDSSEAFF. In DNA form, the CDR3 reads TGTGCCAGCAGCCCGGACAGCTCTGAAGCTTTCTTT.